The next 21 T cell receptor beta chains were all read from a single sample in a study of blood T cell repertoires in COVID-19. Clones were sequenced by immunoSEQ multiplex PCR, and TCRdb holds only the in-frame ones, with some missing. This table has a few hundred thousand clones, approximately 79% appearing once. Sequencing used PBMCs or T cells enriched from blood (not recorded which). The source is a man aged 25-45 years with acute COVID-19.

The V gene is TRBV9, the J gene TRBJ1-2; possibly TRBD1 for D (6 bases). Germline V gene data show CDR1 as SGDLS and CDR2 as YYNGEE. This CDR3 contains 13 residues. With 0 bases removed from V and 8 bases from J, the gap between germline ends came to 11 bases. In DNA, the CDR3 is TGTGCCAGCAGCGTAGACAGGGAATGGGGCTACACCTTC. It specifies CASSVDREWGYTF.

This sequence joins TRBV15 and TRBJ1-2; D possibly corresponds to TRBD1 (6 bases). V shed 1 base and J shed 7 bases, with 7 bases lying between them. The CDR3 is 12 residues long. The germline V gene encodes CDR1 LNHNV and CDR2 YYDKDF (reference sequence). The CDR3: CATSRAGVGYTF. CDR3 sequence (DNA): TGTGCCACCAGCAGAGCAGGGGTTGGCTACACCTTC.

The chain recombines TRBV5-1 with TRBJ2-1; 14 bases map to TRBD2. Germline loops: CDR1 SGHRS, CDR2 YFSETQ. CDR3 length: 22 amino acids. V shed 4 bases, J shed 3 bases, and the junction held 21 bases outside the gene matches. This chain's CDR3 is CASSNRTLGLAGANVYYNEQFF. The CDR3 DNA reads TGCGCCAGCAGCAATCGGACCCTGGGACTAGCGGGGGCGAACGTCTACTACAATGAGCAGTTCTTC. Variable domain in full (rest from reference TRBV5-1 and TRBJ2-1): KAGVTQTPRYLIKTRGQQVTLSCSPISGHRSVSWYQQTPGQGLQFLFEYFSETQRNKGNFPGRFSGRQFSNSRSEMNVSTLELGDSALYLCASSNRTLGLAGANVYYNEQFFGPGTRLTVL.

This clone was seen once. J is TRBJ2-7 and V is TRBV7-9; no firm D call. The CDR3 has 14 amino acids. V was clipped by 5 bases and J by 0 bases, with 11 bases between them. Germline CDR1 SEHNR, CDR2 FQNEAQ (reference sequence). Here the CDR3 reads CASSPSSNSYEQYV. CDR3 in DNA: TGTGCCAGCAGCCCCTCGAGTAACTCCTACGAGCAGTACGTC.

This sequence joins TRBV5-5 and TRBJ1-2; 9 positions agree with TRBD1. The length of the CDR3 is 13 residues. The junction had 5 bases not matched to a gene; V was cut back by 5 bases and J by 6 bases. Germline V CDR1 and CDR2: SGHKS, YYEKEE (reference sequence). CDR3 sequence reads: CASRETGGDGYTF. DNA of the CDR3: TGTGCCAGCAGGGAGACAGGGGGAGATGGCTACACCTTC. The variable domain in full, completed from reference TRBV5-5 and TRBJ1-2, reads DAGVTQSPTHLIKTRGQQVTLRCSPISGHKSVSWYQQVLGQGPQFIFQYYEKEERGRGNFPDRFSARQFPNYSSELNVNALLLGDSALYLCASRETGGDGYTFGSGTRLTVV.

This clone was picked up a small number of times. The genes are TRBV9 and TRBJ2-1, with D tentatively TRBD2 (5 bases). This CDR3 has 15 residues. Trimming left V 3 bases short and J 6 bases short, with 16 bases between. Germline V gene data show CDR1 as SGDLS and CDR2 as YYNGEE. The CDR3 DNA is TGTGCCAGCAGCGCCCCTGGGAGCCATATCAATGAGCAGTTCTTC. Translated, it gives CASSAPGSHINEQFF.

The chain joins TRBV3-1 (or the pseudogene TRBV3-2) to TRBJ2-2; D is ambiguous. The germline V gene has CDR1 LGHDT and CDR2 YNNKEL (reference sequence). CDR3 length: 13 residues. V lost 3 bases and J 5 bases, leaving 7 bases between the germline ends. CDR3 bases: TGTGCCAGCAGCCATGGCCGTACCGGGGAGCTGTTTTTT. Encoded protein: CASSHGRTGELFF.

CDR3 protein: CASSLLPGRDGYTF. For the CDR3, the DNA is TGTGCCAGCAGTCTTCTGCCAGGGAGGGATGGCTACACCTTC. The chain uses TRBV28 and TRBJ1-2, with a possible D match to TRBD1 (5 bases). Germline CDR1 and CDR2: MDHEN and SYDVKM. The CDR3 is 14 residues long. With 5 bases removed from V and 6 bases from J, the gap between germline ends came to 16 bases.

The chain is built from TRBV19 and TRBJ1-2; possibly TRBD1 for D (5 bases). The V and J ends lost 3 bases and 6 bases respectively, with 20 bases between them. This CDR3 is built from 16 residues. The V gene's germline CDR1 is LNHDA and CDR2 SQIVND (reference sequence). CDR3 residues: CASSIPPGAGPDGYTF. DNA for the CDR3: TGTGCCAGTAGTATCCCACCGGGCGCAGGGCCGGATGGCTACACCTTC.

The V gene is TRBV7-2, the J gene TRBJ1-1, with D perhaps matching TRBD1 (5 bases). CDR1 is SGHTA, CDR2 FQGNSA, per germline. The V gene lost 5 bases and the J gene lost 4 bases, with 20 bases spanning the gap. The CDR3 covers 16 residues. In DNA form, the CDR3 reads TGTGCCAGCAGCCCAAGGGGTGTGGCCGTCGTCACTGAAGCTTTCTTT. This sequence encodes CASSPRGVAVVTEAFF.

The chain links TRBV5-1 to TRBJ2-1; the match to TRBD1 covers 12 bases. J lost 1 base, V lost 4 bases, and 6 bases had no gene match. The germline CDR1 and CDR2 sequences are SGHRS and YFSETQ. CDR3 length: 17 amino acids. The CDR3, as DNA: TGCGCCAGCAGCGAGGGACAGGGGGCCACTTCCTACAATGAGCAGTTCTTC. Protein: CASSEGQGATSYNEQFF.

The chain links TRBV7-8 to TRBJ1-5, with 7 positions matching TRBD1. V shed 3 bases and J 7 bases; nucleotides not matched to a gene: 9. The germline CDR1 and CDR2 sequences are SGHVS and FQNEAQ. CDR3 length: 15 residues. The CDR3 nucleotides are TGTGCCAGCAGCTTTACGGGAGGGGGCGGCCAGCCCCAGCATTTT. This sequence encodes CASSFTGGGGQPQHF.

This clone was found once. The chain recombines TRBV7-2 with TRBJ2-2; TRBD2 matches at 7 bases. CDR3 length: 14 residues. V lost 5 bases to trimming and J lost 4 bases; unmatched junction nucleotides: 4. The germline CDR1 and CDR2 sequences are SGHTA and FQGNSA. CDR3 coding DNA: TGTGCCAGCAGCGGGGACTACGCCACCGGGGAGCTGTTTTTT. This codes for CASSGDYATGELFF.

The rearrangement uses TRBV6-1 and TRBJ1-4; TRBD1 is a possible D gene (5 bases). The CDR3 runs 16 residues. CDR1 MNHNS and CDR2 SASEGT come from the germline V gene. Trimming took off 0 bases at V and 6 bases at J, with 14 bases between the two ends. The CDR3 loop is CASSEAGGIGDEKLFF. CDR3 DNA sequence: TGTGCCAGCAGTGAAGCGGGAGGGATAGGGGATGAAAAACTGTTTTTT.

The CDR3, as DNA: TGTGCCAGCAGCCCCCGGGACAGGTTAGACGAGCAGTACGTC. Its protein is CASSPRDRLDEQYV. This chain joins TRBV7-2 and TRBJ2-7; 8 nucleotides match TRBD1. V dropped 5 bases and J dropped 5; count of bases not matched to a gene: 8. In germline, CDR1 is SGHTA, CDR2 FQGNSA. The CDR3 extends over 14 amino acids.

This sequence joins TRBV6-6 and TRBJ1-2, with D unresolved. This CDR3 is built from 12 residues. Trimming shortened V by 2 bases and J by 7 bases, and 8 bases separated the two germline ends. Per the germline V gene, CDR1 is MNHNY and CDR2 is SVGAGI (reference sequence). Written as DNA, the CDR3 is TGTGCCAGCAGTTACGATCGCAGTGGCTACACCTTC. This sequence encodes CASSYDRSGYTF.

The chain uses TRBV11-3 and TRBJ2-2; D is perhaps TRBD1 (6 bases). The ends were cut back, 5 bases at V and 1 base at J, with 11 bases in the middle. CDR3 length equals 15 residues. Germline values: CDR1 SGHNT, CDR2 YENEEA. The CDR3: CASSAGTRNTGELFF. The CDR3 bases are TGTGCCAGCAGCGCCGGGACAAGGAACACCGGGGAGCTGTTTTTT.

This sequence joins TRBV10-3 and TRBJ1-2, with 7 bases identical to TRBD1. This CDR3 spans 16 amino acids. Germline values: CDR1 ENHRY, CDR2 SYGVKD. The junction had 9 bases not matched to a gene; V was cut back by 3 bases and J by 2 bases. The CDR3, as DNA: TGTGCCATCAGTGACCCCCGACAGGGACCCAACTATGGCTACACCTTC. Protein product: CAISDPRQGPNYGYTF.

The gene calls are TRBV19 and TRBJ1-2, with TRBD1 matching over 7 bases. The V and J ends lost 5 bases and 6 bases, in that order; junction bases with no gene match: 15. Germline V gene data show CDR1 as LNHDA and CDR2 as SQIVND (reference sequence). CDR3 length equals 16 residues. As DNA, the CDR3 is TGTGCCAGTAGTCTCACAGGGGCCGACCGGGGGAATGGCTACACCTTC. Amino acids: CASSLTGADRGNGYTF.

V and J are TRBV19 and TRBJ1-2; 8 bases align to TRBD1. Germline lookup yields CDR1 LNHDA and CDR2 SQIVND (reference sequence). Losses at the gene ends were 0 bases for V and 1 base for J; bases not matched to a gene: 4. This CDR3 is built from 16 residues. Written as DNA, the CDR3 is TGTGCCAGTAGTATAGAGTGGACAGGGCTTAACTATGGCTACACCTTC. Its protein product is CASSIEWTGLNYGYTF.

This clone was picked up many times. The chain combines TRBV14 with TRBJ2-7, with D perhaps TRBD2 (5 bases). V was pared by 4 bases and J by 2 bases, with 15 bases between. The V gene's germline CDR1 is SGHDN and CDR2 FVKESK. The CDR3 consists of 15 residues. CDR3 nucleotides: TGTGCCAGCAGCCGGACTGTGCAAGAACCCTACGAGCAGTACGTC. Its protein is CASSRTVQEPYEQYV.